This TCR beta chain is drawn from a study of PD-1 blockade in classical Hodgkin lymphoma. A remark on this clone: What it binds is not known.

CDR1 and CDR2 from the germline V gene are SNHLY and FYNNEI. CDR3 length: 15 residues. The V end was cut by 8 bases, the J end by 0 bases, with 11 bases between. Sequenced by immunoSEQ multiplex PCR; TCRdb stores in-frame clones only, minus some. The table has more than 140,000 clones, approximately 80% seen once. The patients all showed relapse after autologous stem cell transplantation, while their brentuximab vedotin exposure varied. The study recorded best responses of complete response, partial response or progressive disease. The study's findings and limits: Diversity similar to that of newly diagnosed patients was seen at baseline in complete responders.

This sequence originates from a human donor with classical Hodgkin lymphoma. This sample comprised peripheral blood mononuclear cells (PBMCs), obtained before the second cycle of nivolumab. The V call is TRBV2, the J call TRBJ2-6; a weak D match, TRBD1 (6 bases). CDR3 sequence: CASEQGPSGANVLTF. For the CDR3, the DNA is TGTGCCAGCGAGCAGGGGCCCTCTGGGGCCAACGTCCTGACTTTC.